This TCR beta chain originates from a study of T cells after posttransplantation cyclophosphamide. Trimming removed 4 bases from V and 5 bases from J; junction bases left unmatched: 3. The germline V gene encodes CDR1 KGHSH and CDR2 LQKENI. The CDR3 loop spans 13 amino acids. Profiling relied on immunoSEQ multiplex PCR, and the TCRdb table lists in-frame clones only, not all of them. The sample has around 8,000 clones, none seen only once. Study-wide results and caveats: Recipient CMV seropositivity and CMV reactivation strongly tracked TRB clonality. Later post-transplant blood repertoires were often dominated by donor CD8+ memory clones.

Cyclophosphamide on days +3 and +4 followed busulfan-fludarabine conditioning and a marrow graft. This clone was recorded many times. Its antigen is currently unknown. Sequencing was performed on PBMCs, taken after allogeneic stem cell transplant with posttransplant cyclophosphamide. This sequence originates from a female patient aged 50-59 years who received an allogeneic stem cell transplant from a related donor, was CMV-positive, and had no GVHD. A subset of T cells may come from the graft donor. The V and J genes are TRBV18 and TRBJ2-5, with TRBD1 identical over 8 bases. CDR3 loop: CASSLGQGETQYF. CDR3 sequence (DNA): TGTGCCAGCTCACTAGGACAGGGTGAGACCCAGTACTTC.